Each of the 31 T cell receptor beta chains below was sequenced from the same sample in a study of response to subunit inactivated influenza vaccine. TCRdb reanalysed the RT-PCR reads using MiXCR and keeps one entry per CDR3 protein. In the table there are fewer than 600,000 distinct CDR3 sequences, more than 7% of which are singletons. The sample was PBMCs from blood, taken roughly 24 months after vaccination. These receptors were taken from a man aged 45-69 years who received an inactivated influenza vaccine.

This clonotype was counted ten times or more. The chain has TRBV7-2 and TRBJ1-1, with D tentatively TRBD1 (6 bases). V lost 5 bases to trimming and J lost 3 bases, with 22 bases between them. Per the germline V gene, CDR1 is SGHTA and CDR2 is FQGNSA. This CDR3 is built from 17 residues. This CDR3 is CASSQKKGGRVYTEAFF. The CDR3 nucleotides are TGTGCCAGCAGCCAGAAGAAAGGGGGTCGGGTTTACACTGAAGCTTTCTTT.

The chain's CDR3 is CASSKNRGRSSPLHF. CDR3 DNA sequence: TGTGCCAGCAGCAAGAACAGGGGAAGGTCTTCACCCCTCCACTTT. V gene TRBV6-1 combines with J gene TRBJ1-6, with 7 bases matching TRBD1. Trimming cost V 6 bases and J 9 bases; bases outside gene matches: 11. The germline V gene encodes CDR1 MNHNS and CDR2 SASEGT. The CDR3 is made up of 15 amino acids.

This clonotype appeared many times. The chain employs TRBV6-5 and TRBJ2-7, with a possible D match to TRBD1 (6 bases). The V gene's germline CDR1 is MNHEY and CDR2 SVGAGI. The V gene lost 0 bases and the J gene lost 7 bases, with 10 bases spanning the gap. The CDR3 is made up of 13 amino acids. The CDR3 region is CASSYSPTGEQYF. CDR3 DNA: TGTGCCAGCAGTTACTCTCCTACAGGGGAGCAGTACTTC.

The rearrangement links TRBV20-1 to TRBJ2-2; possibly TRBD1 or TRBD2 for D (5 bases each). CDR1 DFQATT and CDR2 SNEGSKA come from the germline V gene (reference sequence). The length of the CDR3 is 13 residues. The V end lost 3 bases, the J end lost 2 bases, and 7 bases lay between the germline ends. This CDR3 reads CSARRGNTGELFF. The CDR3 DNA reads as TGCAGTGCTAGGAGGGGAAACACCGGGGAGCTGTTTTTT.

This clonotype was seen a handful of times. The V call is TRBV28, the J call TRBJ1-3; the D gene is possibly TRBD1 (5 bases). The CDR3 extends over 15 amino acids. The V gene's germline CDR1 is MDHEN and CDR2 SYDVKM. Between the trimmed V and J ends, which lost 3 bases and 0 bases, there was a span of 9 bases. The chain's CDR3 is CASSFGGYSGNTIYF. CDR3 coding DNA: TGTGCCAGCAGTTTCGGGGGGTACTCTGGAAACACCATATATTTT.

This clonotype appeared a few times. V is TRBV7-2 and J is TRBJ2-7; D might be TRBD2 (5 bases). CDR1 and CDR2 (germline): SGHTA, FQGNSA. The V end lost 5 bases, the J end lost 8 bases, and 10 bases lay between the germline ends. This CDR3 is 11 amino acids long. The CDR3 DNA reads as TGTGCCAGCAGCCACACGGGAAAGCAGTACTTC. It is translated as CASSHTGKQYF.

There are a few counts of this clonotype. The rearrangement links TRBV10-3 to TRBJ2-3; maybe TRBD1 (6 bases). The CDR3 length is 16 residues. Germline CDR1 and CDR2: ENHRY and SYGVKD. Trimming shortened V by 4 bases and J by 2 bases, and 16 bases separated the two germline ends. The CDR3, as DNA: TGTGCCATCAGTGGGCAGGGGCCTGCTCTCACAGATACGCAGTATTTT. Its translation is CAISGQGPALTDTQYF.

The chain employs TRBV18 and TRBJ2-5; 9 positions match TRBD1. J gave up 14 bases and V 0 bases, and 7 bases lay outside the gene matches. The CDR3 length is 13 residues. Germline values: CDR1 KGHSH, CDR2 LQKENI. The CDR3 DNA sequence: TGTGCCAGCTCACCACCGGCCCGGGACAGGGACTACTTC. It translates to CASSPPARDRDYF.

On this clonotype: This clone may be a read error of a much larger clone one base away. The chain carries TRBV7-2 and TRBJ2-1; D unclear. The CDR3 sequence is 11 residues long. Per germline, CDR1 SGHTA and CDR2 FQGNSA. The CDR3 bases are TGTGGCAGCAGCTTAGGGCGTCGGGAGTTCTTC. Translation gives CGSSLGRREFF.

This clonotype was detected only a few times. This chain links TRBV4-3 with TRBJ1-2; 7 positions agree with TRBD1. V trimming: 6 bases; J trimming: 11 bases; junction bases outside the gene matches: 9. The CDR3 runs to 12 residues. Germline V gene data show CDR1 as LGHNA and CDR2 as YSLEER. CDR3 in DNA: TGCGCCAGCAGTGGGTCCAGGGACAGTTACACCTTC. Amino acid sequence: CASSGSRDSYTF.

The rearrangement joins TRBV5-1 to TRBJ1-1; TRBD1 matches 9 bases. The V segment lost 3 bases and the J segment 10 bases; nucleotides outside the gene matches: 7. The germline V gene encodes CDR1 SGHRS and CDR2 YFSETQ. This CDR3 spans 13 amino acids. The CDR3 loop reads CASSSGQGIRAFF. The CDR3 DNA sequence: TGCGCCAGCAGCTCGGGACAGGGAATCAGAGCTTTCTTT.

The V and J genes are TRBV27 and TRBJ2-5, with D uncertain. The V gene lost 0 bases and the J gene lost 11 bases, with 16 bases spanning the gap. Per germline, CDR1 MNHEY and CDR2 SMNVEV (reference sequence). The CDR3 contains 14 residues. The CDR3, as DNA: TGTGCCAGCAGTTTATCCTCGACTGGGAAGATTCAGTACTTC. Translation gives CASSLSSTGKIQYF.

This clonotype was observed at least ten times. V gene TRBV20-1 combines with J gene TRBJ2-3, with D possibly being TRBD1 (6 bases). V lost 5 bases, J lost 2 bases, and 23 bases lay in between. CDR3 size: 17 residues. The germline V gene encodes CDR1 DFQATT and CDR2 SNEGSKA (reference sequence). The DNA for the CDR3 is TGCAGTGCTCAAAGTGTAACAGGGAGTTATAACACAGATACGCAGTATTTT. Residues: CSAQSVTGSYNTDTQYF.

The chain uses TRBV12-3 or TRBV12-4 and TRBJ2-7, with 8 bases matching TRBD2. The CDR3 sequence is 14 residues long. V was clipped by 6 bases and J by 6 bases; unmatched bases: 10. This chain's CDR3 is CASSIAGRSSEQYF. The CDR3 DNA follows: TGTGCCAGCAGCATAGCGGGGCGATCATCCGAGCAGTACTTC.

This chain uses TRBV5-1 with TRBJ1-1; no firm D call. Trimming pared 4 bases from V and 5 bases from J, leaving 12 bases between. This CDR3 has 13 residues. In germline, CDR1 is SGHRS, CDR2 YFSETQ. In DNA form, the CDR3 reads TGCGCCAGCAGCGACCTGACCGGGACTGAAGCTTTCTTT. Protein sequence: CASSDLTGTEAFF.

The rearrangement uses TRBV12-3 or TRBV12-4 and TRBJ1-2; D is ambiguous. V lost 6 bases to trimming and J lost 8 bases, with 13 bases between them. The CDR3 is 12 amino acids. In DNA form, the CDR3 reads TGTGCCAGCAGGCGACTCATTGGGGGCTACACCTTC. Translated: CASRRLIGGYTF.

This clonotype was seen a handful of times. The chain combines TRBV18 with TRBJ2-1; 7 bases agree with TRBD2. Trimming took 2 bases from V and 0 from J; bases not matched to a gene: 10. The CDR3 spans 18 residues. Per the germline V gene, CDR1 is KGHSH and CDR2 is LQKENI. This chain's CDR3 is CASSPFKSGESSYNEQFF. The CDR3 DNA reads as TGTGCCAGCTCACCATTTAAGAGCGGGGAGAGCTCCTACAATGAGCAGTTCTTC.

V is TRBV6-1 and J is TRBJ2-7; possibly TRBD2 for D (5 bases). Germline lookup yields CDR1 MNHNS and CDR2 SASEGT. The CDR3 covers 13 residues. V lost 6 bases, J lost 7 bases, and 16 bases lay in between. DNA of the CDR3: TGTGCCAGCAGGGTCCGGGAAGCCTCGGAGCAGTACTTC. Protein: CASRVREASEQYF.

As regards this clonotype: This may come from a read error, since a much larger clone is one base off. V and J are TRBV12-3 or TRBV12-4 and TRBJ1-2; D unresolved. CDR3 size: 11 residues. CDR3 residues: CTSSHGPGYTF. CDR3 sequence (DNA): TGTACCAGCAGTCATGGACCTGGCTACACCTTC.

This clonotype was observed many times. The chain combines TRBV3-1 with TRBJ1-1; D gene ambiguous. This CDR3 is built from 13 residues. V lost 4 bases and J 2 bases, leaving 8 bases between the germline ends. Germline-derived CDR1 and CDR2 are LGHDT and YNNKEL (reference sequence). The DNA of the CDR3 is TGTGCCAGCAGCCCCTCCTTTAACACTGAAGCTTTCTTT. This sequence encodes CASSPSFNTEAFF.

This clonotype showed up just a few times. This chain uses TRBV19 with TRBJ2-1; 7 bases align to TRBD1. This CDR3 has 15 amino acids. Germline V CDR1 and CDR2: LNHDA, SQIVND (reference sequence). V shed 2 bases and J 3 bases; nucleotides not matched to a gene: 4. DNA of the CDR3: TGTGCCAGTAGTATAAGACAGGGTTTCTACAATGAGCAGTTCTTC. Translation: CASSIRQGFYNEQFF.

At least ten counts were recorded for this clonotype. The CDR3 DNA follows: TGTGCCAGCAGTTACAGGGGGCGCAAGGATACGCAGTATTTT. The encoded protein is CASSYRGRKDTQYF. This chain links TRBV6-5 with TRBJ2-3, with 7 positions matching TRBD1. The CDR3 spans 14 residues. J was trimmed by 6 bases and V by 2 bases; bases with no gene match: 5. Germline V CDR1 and CDR2: MNHEY, SVGAGI.

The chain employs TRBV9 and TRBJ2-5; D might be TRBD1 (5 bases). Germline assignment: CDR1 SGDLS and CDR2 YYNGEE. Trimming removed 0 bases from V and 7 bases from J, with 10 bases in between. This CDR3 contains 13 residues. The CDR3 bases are TGTGCCAGCAGCGTAGAACAGGCTGGGACCCAGTACTTC. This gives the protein CASSVEQAGTQYF.

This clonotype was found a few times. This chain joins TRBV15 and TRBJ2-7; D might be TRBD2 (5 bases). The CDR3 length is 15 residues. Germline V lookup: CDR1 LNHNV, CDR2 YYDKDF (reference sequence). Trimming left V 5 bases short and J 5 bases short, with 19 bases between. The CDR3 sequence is CATSALSGPTHEQYF. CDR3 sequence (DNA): TGTGCCACCAGCGCGTTGAGCGGACCTACTCACGAGCAGTACTTC.

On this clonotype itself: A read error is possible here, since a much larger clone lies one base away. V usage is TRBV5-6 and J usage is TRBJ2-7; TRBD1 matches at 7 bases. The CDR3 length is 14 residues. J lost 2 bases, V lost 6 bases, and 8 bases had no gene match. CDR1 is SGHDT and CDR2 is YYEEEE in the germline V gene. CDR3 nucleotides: TGTGCCAGCAACAGAACTACAGGGGCCTACGAGCAGTACTTC. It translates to CASNRTTGAYEQYF.

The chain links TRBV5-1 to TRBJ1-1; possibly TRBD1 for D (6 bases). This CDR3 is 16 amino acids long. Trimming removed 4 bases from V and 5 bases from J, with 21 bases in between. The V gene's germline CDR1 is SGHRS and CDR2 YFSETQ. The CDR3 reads CASSLGQYAAVTEAFF. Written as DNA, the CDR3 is TGCGCCAGCAGCCTCGGACAGTATGCTGCGGTGACTGAAGCTTTCTTT.

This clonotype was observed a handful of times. CDR3 sequence: CSVAGTGPNPGELFF. CDR3 DNA sequence: TGCAGCGTTGCCGGGACAGGGCCGAATCCCGGGGAGCTGTTTTTT. The genes are TRBV29-1 and TRBJ2-2; 9 bases align to TRBD1. The CDR3 is made up of 15 amino acids. The germline gives CDR1 SQVTM, CDR2 ANQGSEA. Trimming cost V 4 bases and J 6 bases; bases outside gene matches: 9.

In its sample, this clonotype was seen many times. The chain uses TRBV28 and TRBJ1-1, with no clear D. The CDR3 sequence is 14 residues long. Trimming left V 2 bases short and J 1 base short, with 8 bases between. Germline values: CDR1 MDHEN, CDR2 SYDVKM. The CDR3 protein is CASSLTSKNTEAFF. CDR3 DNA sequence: TGTGCCAGCAGTTTAACGAGCAAGAACACTGAAGCTTTCTTT.

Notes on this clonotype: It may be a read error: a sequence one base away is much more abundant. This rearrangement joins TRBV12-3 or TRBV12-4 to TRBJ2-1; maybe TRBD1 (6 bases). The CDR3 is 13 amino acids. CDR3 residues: CAGSWTENNEQFF. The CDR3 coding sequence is TGTGCCGGCAGTTGGACAGAAAACAATGAGCAGTTCTTC.

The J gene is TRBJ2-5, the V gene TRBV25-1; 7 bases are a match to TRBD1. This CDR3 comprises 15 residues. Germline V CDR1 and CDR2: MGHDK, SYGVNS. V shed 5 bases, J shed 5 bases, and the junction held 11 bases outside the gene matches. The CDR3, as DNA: TGTGCCAGCAGTAGACAGGGAAGTCGTATGGAGACCCAGTACTTC. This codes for CASSRQGSRMETQYF.

The CDR3 region has the DNA TGCGCCAGCAGCGTGGGACAGGGCACCTACGAGCAGTACTTC. It specifies CASSVGQGTYEQYF. The chain carries TRBV5-1 and TRBJ2-7; 9 bases line up with TRBD1. The V and J ends lost 4 bases and 2 bases, in that order; junction bases with no gene match: 4. The CDR3 extends over 14 amino acids. From germline, CDR1 is SGHRS and CDR2 YFSETQ.